This TCR beta chain was captured by sequencing in a study of cytomegalovirus exposure and HLA in healthy donors. Study-level findings and limits: When a later analysis compared HLA-associated TCR beta chains with equally common others, the HLA-associated chains turned out to be more clonally expanded and to have lower generation probabilities. It was in a later analysis that TCR association rates were seen to vary by HLA locus, highest for DRB1 and lowest for HLA-C.

Researchers ran the PCR with 60 Vbeta and 13 Jbeta primers. Authors' methods: Unique TCR beta chains totaled roughly 80 million in a later count, with around 11 million of them shared. The method was immunoSEQ multiplex PCR; TCRdb's version includes in-frame clones alone and lacks a portion of them. That table furnishes V, J and clone size, whereas the DNA furnished D and trimming. This sample has about 140,000 clones; approximately 61% occur once, and the top ten carry 1.5% to 2%. As to this clone: The target antigen is unknown.

Those who donated were healthy bone marrow donors. This CDR3 region has 15 residues. The V gene's germline CDR1 is LNHDA and CDR2 SQIVND (reference sequence). Trimming took 3 bases from V and 2 from J; bases not matched to a gene: 4. The chain uses TRBV19 and TRBJ2-3; 8 positions match TRBD2. The clonotype originates from a human donor in good health. The sequenced sample was PBMCs. CDR3 in DNA: TGTGCCAGTAGTATTGGAGCGGGAGTCACAGATACGCAGTATTTT. Its protein product is CASSIGAGVTDTQYF.